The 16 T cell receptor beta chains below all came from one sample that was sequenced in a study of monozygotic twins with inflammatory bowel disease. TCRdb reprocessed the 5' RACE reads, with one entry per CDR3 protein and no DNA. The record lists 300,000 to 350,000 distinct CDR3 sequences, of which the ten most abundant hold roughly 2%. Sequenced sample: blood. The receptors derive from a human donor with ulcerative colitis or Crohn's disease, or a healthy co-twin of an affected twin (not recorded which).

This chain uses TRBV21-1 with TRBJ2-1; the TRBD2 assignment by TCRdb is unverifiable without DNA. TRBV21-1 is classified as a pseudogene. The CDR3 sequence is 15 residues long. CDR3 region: CASSKTSGRRNEQFF.

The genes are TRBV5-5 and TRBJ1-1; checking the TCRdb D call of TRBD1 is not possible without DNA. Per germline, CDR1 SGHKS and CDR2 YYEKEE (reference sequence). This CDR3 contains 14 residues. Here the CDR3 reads CASSFQGVNTEAFF.

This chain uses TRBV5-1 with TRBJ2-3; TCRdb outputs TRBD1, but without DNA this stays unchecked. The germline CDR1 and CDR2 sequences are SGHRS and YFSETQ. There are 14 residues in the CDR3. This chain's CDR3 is CASSLNPEGDTQYF.

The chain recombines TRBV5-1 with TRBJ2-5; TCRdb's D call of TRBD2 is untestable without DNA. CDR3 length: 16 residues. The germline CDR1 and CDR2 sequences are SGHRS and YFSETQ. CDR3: CASSSNHAGRQETQYF.

The CDR3 is CSARVSKGEAFF. The rearrangement joins TRBV20-1 to TRBJ1-1. Germline-derived CDR1 and CDR2 are DFQATT and SNEGSKA (reference sequence). This CDR3 spans 12 amino acids.

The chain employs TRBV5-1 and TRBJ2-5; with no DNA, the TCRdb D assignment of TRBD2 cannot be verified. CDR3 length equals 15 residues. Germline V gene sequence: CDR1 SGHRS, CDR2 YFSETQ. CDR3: CASSPGAGASETQYF.

This CDR3 is CASSIEGGRVFNQPQHF. The chain joins TRBV19 to TRBJ1-5. Germline assignment: CDR1 LNHDA and CDR2 SQIVND (reference sequence). The CDR3 loop spans 17 amino acids.

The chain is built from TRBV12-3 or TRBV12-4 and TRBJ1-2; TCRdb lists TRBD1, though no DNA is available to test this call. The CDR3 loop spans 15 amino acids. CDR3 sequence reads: CASKLQSGPNYGYTF.

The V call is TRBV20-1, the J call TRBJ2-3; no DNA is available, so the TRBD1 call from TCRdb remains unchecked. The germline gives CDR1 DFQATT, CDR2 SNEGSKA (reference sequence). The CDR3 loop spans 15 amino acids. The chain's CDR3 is CSASRQETYTDTQYF.

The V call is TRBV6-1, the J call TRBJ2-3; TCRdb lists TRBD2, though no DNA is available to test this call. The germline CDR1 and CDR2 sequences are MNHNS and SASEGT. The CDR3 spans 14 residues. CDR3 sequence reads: CASSRLAGADTQYF.

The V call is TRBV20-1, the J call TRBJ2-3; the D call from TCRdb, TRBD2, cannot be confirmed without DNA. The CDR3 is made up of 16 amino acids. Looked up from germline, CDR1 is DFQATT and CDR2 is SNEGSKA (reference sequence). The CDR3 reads CSARVSGTKFTDTQYF.

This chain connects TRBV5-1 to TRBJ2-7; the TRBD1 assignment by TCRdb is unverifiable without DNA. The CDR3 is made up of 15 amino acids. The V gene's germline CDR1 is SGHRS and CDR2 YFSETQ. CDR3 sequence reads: CASSPRGHRDGEQYF. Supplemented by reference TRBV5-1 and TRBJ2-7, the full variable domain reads KAGVTQTPRYLIKTRGQQVTLSCSPISGHRSVSWYQQTPGQGLQFLFEYFSETQRNKGNFPGRFSGRQFSNSRSEMNVSTLELGDSALYLCASSPRGHRDGEQYFGPGTRLTVT.

The CDR3 loop is CASISKRQRITDTQYF. The chain joins TRBV28 to TRBJ2-3; TCRdb proposes TRBD1, but this gene call is untestable without DNA. Germline CDR1 MDHEN, CDR2 SYDVKM. This CDR3 has 16 residues.

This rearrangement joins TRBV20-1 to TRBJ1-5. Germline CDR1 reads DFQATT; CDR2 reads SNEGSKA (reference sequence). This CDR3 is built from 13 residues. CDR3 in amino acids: CSARESSNQPQHF.

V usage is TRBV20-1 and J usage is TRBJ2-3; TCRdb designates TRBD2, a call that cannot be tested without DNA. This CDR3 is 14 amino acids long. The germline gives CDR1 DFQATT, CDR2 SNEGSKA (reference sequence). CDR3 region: CSARSGTSTDTQYF.

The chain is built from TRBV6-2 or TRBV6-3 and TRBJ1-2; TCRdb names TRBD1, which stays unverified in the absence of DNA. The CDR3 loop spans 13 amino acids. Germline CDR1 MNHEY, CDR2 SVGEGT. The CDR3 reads CASTLSGRRGYTF.